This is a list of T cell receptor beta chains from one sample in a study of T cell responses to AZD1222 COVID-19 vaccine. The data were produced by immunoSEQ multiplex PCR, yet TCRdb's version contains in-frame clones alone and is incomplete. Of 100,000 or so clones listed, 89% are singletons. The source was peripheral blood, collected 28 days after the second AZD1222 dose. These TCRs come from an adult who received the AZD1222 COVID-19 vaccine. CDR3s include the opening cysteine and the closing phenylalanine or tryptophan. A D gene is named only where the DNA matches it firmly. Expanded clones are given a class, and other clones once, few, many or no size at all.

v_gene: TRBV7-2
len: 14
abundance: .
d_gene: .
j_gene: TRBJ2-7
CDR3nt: TGTGCCAGCAGCGGCCGGGACAACGAAGTCGAGCAGTACTTC
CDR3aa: CASSGRDNEVEQYF

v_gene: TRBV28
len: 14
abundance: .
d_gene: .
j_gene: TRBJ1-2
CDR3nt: TGTGCCAGCAGTTTAATAAAGACAATGGATGGCTACACCTTC
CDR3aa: CASSLIKTMDGYTF

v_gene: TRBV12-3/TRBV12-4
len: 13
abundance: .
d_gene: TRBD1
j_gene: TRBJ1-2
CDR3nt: TGTGCCAGCAGCCCATCGACAGGGGGCGGCTACACCTTC
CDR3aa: CASSPSTGGGYTF

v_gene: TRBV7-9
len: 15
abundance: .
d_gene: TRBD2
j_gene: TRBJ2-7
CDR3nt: TGTGCCAGCAGCTTCGGGATTGGAGGGGAGGGCGAGCAGTACTTC
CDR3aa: CASSFGIGGEGEQYF

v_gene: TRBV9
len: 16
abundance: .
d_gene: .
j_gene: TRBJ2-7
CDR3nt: TGTGCCAGCAGCCCGAGCAATTGGGCGGGGATCCACGAGCAGTACTTC
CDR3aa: CASSPSNWAGIHEQYF

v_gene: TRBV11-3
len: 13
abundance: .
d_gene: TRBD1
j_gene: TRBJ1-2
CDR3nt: TGTGCCAGCAGCCCCAGGACAGGGCCCGGCTACACCTTC
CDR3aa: CASSPRTGPGYTF

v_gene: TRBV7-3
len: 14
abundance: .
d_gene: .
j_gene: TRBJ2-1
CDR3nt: TGTGCCAGCAGCCCGGGGGCTTCCTACAATGAGCAGTTCTTC
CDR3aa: CASSPGASYNEQFF

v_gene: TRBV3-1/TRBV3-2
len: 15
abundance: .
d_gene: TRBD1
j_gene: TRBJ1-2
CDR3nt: TGTGCCAGCAGCCAAGGGCACAGGGGGGGCTATGGCTACACCTTC
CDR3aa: CASSQGHRGGYGYTF

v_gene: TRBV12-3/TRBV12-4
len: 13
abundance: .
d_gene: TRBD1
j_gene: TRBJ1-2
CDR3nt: TGTGCCAGCGGTCAGGGGGCAGGCTATGGCTACACCTTC
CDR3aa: CASGQGAGYGYTF

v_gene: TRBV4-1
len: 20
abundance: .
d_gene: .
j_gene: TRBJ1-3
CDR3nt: TGCGCCAGCAGCCAGGTCTACGGGGACTCTGGGGAAAGCTCTGGAAACACCATATATTTT
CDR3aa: CASSQVYGDSGESSGNTIYF

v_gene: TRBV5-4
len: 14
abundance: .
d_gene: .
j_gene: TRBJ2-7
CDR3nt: TGTGCCAGCAGCTCCCCGGAGGACCGCTACGAGCAGTACTTC
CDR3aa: CASSSPEDRYEQYF

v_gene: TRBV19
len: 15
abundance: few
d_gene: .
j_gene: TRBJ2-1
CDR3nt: TGTGCCAGTAGTATCCGGGGTCTCAGGGACAATGAGCAGTTCTTC
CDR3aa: CASSIRGLRDNEQFF

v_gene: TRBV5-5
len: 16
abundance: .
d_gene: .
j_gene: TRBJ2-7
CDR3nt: TGTGCCAGCAGCTTGGGGCTAGTCGGGTGGTCCTACGAGCAGTACTTC
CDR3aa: CASSLGLVGWSYEQYF

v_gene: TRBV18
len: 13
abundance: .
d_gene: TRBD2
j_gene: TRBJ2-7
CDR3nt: TGTGCCAGCTCAACTAGCGGGGGGTACGAGCAGTACTTC
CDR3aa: CASSTSGGYEQYF

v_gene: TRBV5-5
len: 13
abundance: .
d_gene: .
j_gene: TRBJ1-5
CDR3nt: TGTGCCAGCAGCTTGGACAGCTATCAGCCCCAGCATTTT
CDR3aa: CASSLDSYQPQHF

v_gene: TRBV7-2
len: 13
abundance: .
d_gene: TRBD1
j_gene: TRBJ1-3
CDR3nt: TGTGCCAGCAGCGGGACAGGGAGAAACACCATATATTTT
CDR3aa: CASSGTGRNTIYF

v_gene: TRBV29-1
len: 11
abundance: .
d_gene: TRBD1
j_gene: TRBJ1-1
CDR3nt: TGCAGCGTCCTACAGGGGACTGAAGCTTTCTTT
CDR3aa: CSVLQGTEAFF

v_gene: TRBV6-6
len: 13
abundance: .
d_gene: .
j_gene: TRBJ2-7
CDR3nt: TGTGCCAGCTGTGCGACTACCTGCTACGAGCAGTACTTC
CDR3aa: CASCATTCYEQYF

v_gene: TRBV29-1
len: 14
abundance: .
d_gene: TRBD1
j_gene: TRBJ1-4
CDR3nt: TGCAGCGTTGATACAGGGGGAAGGGGTGAAAAACTGTTTTTT
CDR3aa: CSVDTGGRGEKLFF

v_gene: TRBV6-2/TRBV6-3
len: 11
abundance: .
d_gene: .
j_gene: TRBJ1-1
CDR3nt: TGTGCCAGCAGTTTGGGGACCTCGGCTTTCTTT
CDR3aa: CASSLGTSAFF

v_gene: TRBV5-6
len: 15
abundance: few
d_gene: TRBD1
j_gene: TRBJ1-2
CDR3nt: TGTGCCAGCAGCTTAGAGACAGGGGATTACTATGGCTACACCTTC
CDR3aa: CASSLETGDYYGYTF

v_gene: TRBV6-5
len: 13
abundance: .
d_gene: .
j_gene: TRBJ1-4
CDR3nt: TGTGCCACCCGGAGAGGGATTAATGAAAAACTGTTTTTT
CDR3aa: CATRRGINEKLFF

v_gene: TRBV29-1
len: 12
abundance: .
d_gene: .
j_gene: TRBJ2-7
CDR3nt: TGCAGCGTTGAAGACAGAGCCTACGAGCAGTACTTC
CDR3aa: CSVEDRAYEQYF

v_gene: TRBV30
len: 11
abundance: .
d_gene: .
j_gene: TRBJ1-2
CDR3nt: TGTGCCTGGAGTTACAGGGATGGCTACACCTTC
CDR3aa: CAWSYRDGYTF

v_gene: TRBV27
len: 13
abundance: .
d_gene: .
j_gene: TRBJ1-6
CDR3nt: TGTGCCAGCGGGACATGGGATAATTCACCCCTCCACTTT
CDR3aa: CASGTWDNSPLHF

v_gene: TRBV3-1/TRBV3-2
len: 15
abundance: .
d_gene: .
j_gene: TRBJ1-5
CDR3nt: TGTGCCAGCAGCGTGGGACACCATAGCAATCAGCCCCAGCATTTT
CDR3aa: CASSVGHHSNQPQHF

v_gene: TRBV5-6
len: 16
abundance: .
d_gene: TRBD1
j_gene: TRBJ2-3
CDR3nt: TGTGCCAGCAGCTCTGACAGGGGCCCTCGCACAGATACGCAGTATTTT
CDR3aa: CASSSDRGPRTDTQYF

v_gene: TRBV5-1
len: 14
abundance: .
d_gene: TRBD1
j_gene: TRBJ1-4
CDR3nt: TGCGCCAGCAGCTCCACAGGGGGCGCGCGGAAACTGTTTTTT
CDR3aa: CASSSTGGARKLFF

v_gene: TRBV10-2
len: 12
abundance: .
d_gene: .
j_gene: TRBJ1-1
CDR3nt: TGCGCCAGCAGTGACTTCAGGTTAGGAGCTTTCTTT
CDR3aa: CASSDFRLGAFF

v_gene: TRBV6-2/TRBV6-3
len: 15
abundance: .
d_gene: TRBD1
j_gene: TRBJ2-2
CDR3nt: TGTGCCAGCAGTTACGGACAGGTTAACACCGGGGAGCTGTTTTTT
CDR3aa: CASSYGQVNTGELFF

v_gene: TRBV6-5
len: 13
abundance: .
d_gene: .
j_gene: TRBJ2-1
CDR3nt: TGTGCCAGTTGGACACCCTCCTACAATGAGCAGTTCTTC
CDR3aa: CASWTPSYNEQFF

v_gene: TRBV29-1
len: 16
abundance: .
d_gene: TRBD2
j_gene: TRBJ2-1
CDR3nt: TGCAGCGTCTCAATTAGCGGGGGGCCCATCCTTAATGAGCAGTTCTTC
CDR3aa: CSVSISGGPILNEQFF

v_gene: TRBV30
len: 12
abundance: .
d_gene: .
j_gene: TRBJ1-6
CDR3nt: TGTGCCTGGAGTGCCGGAATCCCACCCCTCCACTTT
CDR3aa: CAWSAGIPPLHF

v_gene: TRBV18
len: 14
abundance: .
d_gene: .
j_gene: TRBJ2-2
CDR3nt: TGTGCCAGCGCGACACTAATGAACACCGGGGAGCTGTTTTTT
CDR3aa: CASATLMNTGELFF

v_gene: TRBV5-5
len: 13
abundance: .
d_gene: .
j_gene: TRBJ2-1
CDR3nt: TGTGCCAGCAGCTTGGCCGACTCCAATGAGCAGTTCTTC
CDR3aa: CASSLADSNEQFF

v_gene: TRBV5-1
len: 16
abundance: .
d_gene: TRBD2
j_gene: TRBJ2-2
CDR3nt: TGCGCCAGCAGCTTGGATCTAGCGGGAGTCACCGGGGAGCTGTTTTTT
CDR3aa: CASSLDLAGVTGELFF

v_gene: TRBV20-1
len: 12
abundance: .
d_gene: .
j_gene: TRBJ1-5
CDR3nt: TGCAGTGCTAGTAAGGGAGGGCAGCCCCAGCATTTT
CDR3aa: CSASKGGQPQHF

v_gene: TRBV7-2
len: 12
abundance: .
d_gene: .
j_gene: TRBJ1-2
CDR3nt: TGTGCCAGCAGCCCGAGAGTCTATGGCTACACCTTC
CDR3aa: CASSPRVYGYTF

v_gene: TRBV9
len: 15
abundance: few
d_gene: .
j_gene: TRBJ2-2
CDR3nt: TGTGCCAGCAGCCTCGAAGGGGCCGGGTCGGGGGAGCTGTTTTTT
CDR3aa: CASSLEGAGSGELFF

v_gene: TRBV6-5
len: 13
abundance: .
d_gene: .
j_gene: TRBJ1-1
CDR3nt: TGTGCCGGCACAGGGCCCATGAACACTGAAGCTTTCTTT
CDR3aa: CAGTGPMNTEAFF

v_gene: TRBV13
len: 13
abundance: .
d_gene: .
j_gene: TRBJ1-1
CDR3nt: TGTGCCAGCAGCACCAGGGGAAACACTGAAGCTTTCTTT
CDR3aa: CASSTRGNTEAFF

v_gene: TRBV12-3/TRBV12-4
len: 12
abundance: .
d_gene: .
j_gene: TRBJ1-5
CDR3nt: TGTGCCAGCAGTTCCAGATATCAGCCCCAGCATTTT
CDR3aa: CASSSRYQPQHF

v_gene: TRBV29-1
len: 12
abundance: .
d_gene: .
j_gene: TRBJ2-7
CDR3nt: TGCAGCGTTGAGAAGGGGGCCTACGAGCAGTACTTC
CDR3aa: CSVEKGAYEQYF

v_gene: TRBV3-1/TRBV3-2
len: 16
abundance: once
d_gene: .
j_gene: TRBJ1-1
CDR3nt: TGTGCCAGCAGCAAGAAAGGGGGTGGGATGAACACTGAAGCTTTCTTT
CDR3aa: CASSKKGGGMNTEAFF

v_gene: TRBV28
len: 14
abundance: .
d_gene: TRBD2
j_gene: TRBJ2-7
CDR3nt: TGTGCCAGCTGCGGGGGTAGCGGTGCCTACGAGCAGTACTTC
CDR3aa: CASCGGSGAYEQYF

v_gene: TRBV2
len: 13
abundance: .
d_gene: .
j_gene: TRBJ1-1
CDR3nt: TGTGCCAGCAGCTGGGGAAGGAACACTGAAGCTTTCTTT
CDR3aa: CASSWGRNTEAFF

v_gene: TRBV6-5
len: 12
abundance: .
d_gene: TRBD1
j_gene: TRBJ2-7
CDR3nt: TGTGCCAGCAGGGACAGGGACTACGAGCAGTACTTC
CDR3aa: CASRDRDYEQYF

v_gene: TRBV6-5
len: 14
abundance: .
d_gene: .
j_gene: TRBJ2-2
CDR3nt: TGTGCCAGCAGTTATAGGGAGTTCACCGGGGAGCTGTTTTTT
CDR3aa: CASSYREFTGELFF